A single sample is the source of the 32 T cell receptor beta chains below, sequenced in a study of blood T cell repertoires in COVID-19. Produced via immunoSEQ multiplex PCR; TCRdb's table is partial and in-frame only. This sample yields about 75,000 clones, of which 90% are seen a single time; about 2.5% belongs to the top ten. Sample: peripheral blood. Every receptor here comes from a human donor in a cohort sampled during active COVID-19.

This sequence joins TRBV6-6 and TRBJ1-5; TRBD1 aligns across 8 bases. CDR1 and CDR2 from the germline V gene are MNHNY and SVGAGI (reference sequence). This CDR3 is 17 amino acids long. The V segment lost 5 bases and the J segment 0 bases; nucleotides outside the gene matches: 9. CDR3 protein: CASSHRTGFTSNQPQHF. In nucleotides, the CDR3 is TGTGCCAGCAGTCACAGGACAGGGTTTACTAGCAATCAGCCCCAGCATTTT.

The CDR3 bases are TGCGCCAGCAGCCAAGGTCGGGGGGGCCCTTCCGAGCAGTACTTC. Its protein is CASSQGRGGPSEQYF. The V gene is TRBV4-1, the J gene TRBJ2-7, with 8 bases lining up with TRBD2. Germline V gene lookup returns CDR1 MGHRA and CDR2 YSYEKL. The CDR3 has 15 residues. Trimming removed 1 base from V and 6 bases from J; junction bases left unmatched: 8.

The CDR3 sequence is CASSSRLAGESDTQYF. CDR3 bases: TGCGCCAGCAGCTCAAGACTAGCGGGAGAGTCAGATACGCAGTATTTT. The chain has TRBV5-1 and TRBJ2-3; 12 bases agree with TRBD2. V lost 3 bases and J lost 4; bases outside the gene matches: 6. CDR3 size: 16 residues. Germline values: CDR1 SGHRS, CDR2 YFSETQ.

The gene calls are TRBV2 and TRBJ2-3; a possible D gene is TRBD1 (5 bases). V was cut by 6 bases and J by 0 bases, with 10 bases left in between. CDR1 and CDR2 from the germline V gene are SNHLY and FYNNEI. This CDR3 has 14 amino acids. CDR3 DNA sequence: TGTGCCAGCAGACCGACAGACAGCACAGATACGCAGTATTTT. Its translation: CASRPTDSTDTQYF. The full variable domain, its missing parts supplied by reference TRBV2 and TRBJ2-3, is EPEVTQTPSHQVTQMGQEVILRCVPISNHLYFYWYRQILGQKVEFLVSFYNNEISEKSEIFDDQFSVERPDGSNFTLKIRSTKLEDSAMYFCASRPTDSTDTQYFGPGTRLTVL.

V gene TRBV7-2 combines with J gene TRBJ2-5; possibly TRBD2 for D (6 bases). There are 14 residues in the CDR3. Germline V CDR1 and CDR2: SGHTA, FQGNSA. Deletions cut 5 bases from V and 5 bases from J, with 15 bases between. CDR3 in DNA: TGTGCCAGCAGCGCCCGAGGCCGGGGGGAGACCCAGTACTTC. Its translation: CASSARGRGETQYF.

The chain couples TRBV21-1 to TRBJ2-3; the table's D call, TRBD2, was not checked against the DNA. TRBV21-1 is assigned pseudogene status. The CDR3 contains 20 residues. CDR3 in amino acids: CASSKGLGTLAAPVPDTQYF. The CDR3 DNA reads as TGTGCCAGCAGCAAAGGACTGGGCACACTAGCGGCCCCCGTGCCAGATACGCAGTATTTT.

The chain employs TRBV5-4 and TRBJ2-7; 7 bases match TRBD2. The CDR3 is made up of 13 amino acids. CDR1 SGHNT and CDR2 YYREEE come from the germline V gene (reference sequence). The V and J ends lost 3 bases and 6 bases, in that order; junction bases with no gene match: 6. CDR3 DNA: TGTGCCAGCAGCTCCTGGGGGGGAGGCGAGCAGTACTTC. It yields the protein CASSSWGGGEQYF.

This chain connects TRBV4-2 to TRBJ2-1; 13 bases map to TRBD2. Germline values: CDR1 LGHNA, CDR2 YNFKEQ. The V gene end was trimmed by 0 bases and the J gene end by 5 bases; junction bases not matched to a gene: 7. The CDR3 length is 18 residues. The CDR3 DNA sequence: TGTGCCAGCAGCCAAGAACTAGCGGGAGGGCCTAACCACAATGAGCAGTTCTTC. Translation gives CASSQELAGGPNHNEQFF.

V gene TRBV7-9 combines with J gene TRBJ1-4; TRBD1 might be the D (5 bases). V lost 4 bases, J lost 7 bases, and 16 bases lay in between. CDR1 and CDR2 (germline): SEHNR, FQNEAQ (reference sequence). This CDR3 is 15 amino acids long. The CDR3 loop reads CASSSSRDLGEKLFF. CDR3 DNA sequence: TGTGCCAGCAGCTCCAGCCGGGACTTGGGTGAAAAACTGTTTTTT.

The table lists this clone with a count of one. The V gene is TRBV5-6, the J gene TRBJ1-2; D not resolved. Germline V gives CDR1 SGHDT, CDR2 YYEEEE. The CDR3 spans 14 residues. Trimming took off 7 bases at V and 2 bases at J, with 15 bases between the two ends. CDR3 sequence: CASAVRHLNYGYTF. As DNA, the CDR3 is TGTGCCAGCGCCGTGAGGCACTTAAACTATGGCTACACCTTC.

This chain uses TRBV30 with TRBJ1-5; no clear D gene. Trimming pared 2 bases from V and 3 bases from J, leaving 11 bases between. This CDR3 has 14 residues. CDR1 is GTSNPN and CDR2 is SVGIG in the germline V gene (reference sequence). The CDR3 DNA is TGTGCCTGGAGTAACCAGGCGTTCAATCAGCCCCAGCATTTT. It yields the protein CAWSNQAFNQPQHF.

This clone was seen a single time. The chain has TRBV19 and TRBJ2-7, with 7 bases identical to TRBD1. J was trimmed by 2 bases and V by 4 bases; bases with no gene match: 5. The CDR3 contains 14 residues. From germline, CDR1 is LNHDA and CDR2 SQIVND (reference sequence). The CDR3 spells CASSKDRRPYEQYF. The DNA for the CDR3 is TGTGCCAGTAGTAAGGACAGGAGGCCCTACGAGCAGTACTTC.

A single count supports this clone. V is TRBV5-5 and J is TRBJ1-5; D gene ambiguous. V shed 4 bases and J shed 0 bases, with 11 bases lying between them. This CDR3 has 15 residues. CDR1 and CDR2 (germline): SGHKS, YYEKEE (reference sequence). The CDR3: CASSLGRGSNQPQHF. CDR3 in DNA: TGTGCCAGCAGCCTTGGTCGGGGTAGCAATCAGCCCCAGCATTTT.

This chain connects TRBV25-1 to TRBJ2-7, with TRBD1 matching 10 bases. Germline V lookup: CDR1 MGHDK, CDR2 SYGVNS. CDR3 size: 15 residues. Trimming removed 3 bases from V and 3 bases from J; junction bases left unmatched: 5. DNA for the CDR3: TGTGCCAGCAGTGACACGGGACAGGGGATCTACGAGCAGTACTTC. It codes for CASSDTGQGIYEQYF.

J is TRBJ1-1 and V is TRBV7-9; possible D gene TRBD1, 6 bases. Germline CDR1 SEHNR, CDR2 FQNEAQ (reference sequence). The CDR3 length is 15 residues. The V end lost 2 bases, the J end lost 6 bases, and 16 bases lay between the germline ends. The DNA of the CDR3 is TGTGCCAGCAGCTTAAGTCAGGGGTATGACCCTGAAGCTTTCTTT. This sequence encodes CASSLSQGYDPEAFF.

This sequence joins TRBV27 and TRBJ1-5; 8 nucleotides match TRBD1. This CDR3 is 14 amino acids long. Germline-derived CDR1 and CDR2 are MNHEY and SMNVEV (reference sequence). The V and J ends lost 5 bases and 4 bases, in that order; junction bases with no gene match: 4. CDR3 DNA sequence: TGTGCCAGCAGTCTCAGGGGGCCGAATCAGCCCCAGCATTTT. Encoded protein: CASSLRGPNQPQHF.

The chain joins TRBV11-2 to TRBJ2-5, with D perhaps TRBD1 (6 bases). CDR3 length equals 16 residues. The germline gives CDR1 SGHAT, CDR2 FQNNGV. Trimming cost V 1 base and J 4 bases, with 16 bases left between them. In DNA form, the CDR3 reads TGTGCCAGCAGCTTAGGCAGCTTCATAGGGGGAGAGACCCAGTACTTC. It translates to CASSLGSFIGGETQYF.

The chain is built from TRBV2 and TRBJ2-7, with D tentatively TRBD1 (5 bases). V shed 7 bases and J shed 6 bases, with 13 bases lying between them. Per the germline V gene, CDR1 is SNHLY and CDR2 is FYNNEI. The length of the CDR3 is 12 residues. CDR3 region: CASKAGFGEQYF. The CDR3 DNA reads as TGTGCCAGCAAGGCAGGGTTTGGCGAGCAGTACTTC.

The chain is built from TRBV25-1 and TRBJ2-1; D unresolved. Trimming cost V 5 bases and J 5 bases, with 22 bases left between them. Looked up from germline, CDR1 is MGHDK and CDR2 is SYGVNS. This CDR3 spans 17 amino acids. For the CDR3, the DNA is TGTGCCAGCAGTCCCGTGGGCTTACCTCCTTATGACAATGAGCAGTTCTTC. Encoded protein: CASSPVGLPPYDNEQFF.

This chain links TRBV3-1 (or the pseudogene TRBV3-2) with TRBJ1-1; tentative D call: TRBD1 (6 bases). V gave up 4 bases and J gave up 5 bases, with 17 bases separating them. The germline V gene has CDR1 LGHDT and CDR2 YNNKEL (reference sequence). The CDR3 covers 15 residues. The CDR3 spells CASSRRGGAGTEAFF. In DNA, the CDR3 is TGTGCCAGCAGCCGAAGGGGGGGCGCCGGGACTGAAGCTTTCTTT.

CDR3 protein: CAISSVREPQHF. In DNA form, the CDR3 reads TGTGCCATCAGTAGTGTCCGGGAGCCCCAGCATTTT. This chain joins TRBV10-3 and TRBJ1-5; D is unresolved. Germline V gives CDR1 ENHRY, CDR2 SYGVKD. The V and J ends lost 5 bases and 8 bases respectively, with 10 bases between them. The CDR3 totals 12 residues.

The chain carries TRBV29-1 and TRBJ2-1; a possible D gene is TRBD1 (6 bases). Germline CDR1 SQVTM, CDR2 ANQGSEA. V was clipped by 5 bases and J by 2 bases, with 10 bases between them. The CDR3 consists of 13 residues. CDR3 region: CSVFTGTYNEQFF. CDR3 coding DNA: TGCAGCGTTTTTACAGGGACCTACAATGAGCAGTTCTTC.

This rearrangement joins TRBV3-1 (or the pseudogene TRBV3-2) to TRBJ1-3; 9 bases line up with TRBD1. The germline CDR1 and CDR2 sequences are LGHDT and YNNKEL (reference sequence). V lost 2 bases to trimming and J lost 4 bases; unmatched junction nucleotides: 6. CDR3 length: 16 amino acids. CDR3 coding DNA: TGTGCCAGCAGCCAAACCCTAACAGGGGGCGGAAACACCATATATTTT. Translation: CASSQTLTGGGNTIYF.

The V and J genes are TRBV24-1 and TRBJ2-2; 7 bases agree with TRBD2. Germline assignment: CDR1 KGHDR and CDR2 SFDVKD. The CDR3 is made up of 14 amino acids. With 10 bases clipped from V and 0 bases from J, the junction kept 4 bases outside the gene matches. CDR3 amino acids: CATRGDSNTGELFF. CDR3 DNA sequence: TGTGCCACACGGGGGGACTCGAACACCGGGGAGCTGTTTTTT.

The chain recombines TRBV7-6 with TRBJ2-3; 10 bases agree with TRBD1. V lost 2 bases and J lost 4; bases outside the gene matches: 3. Germline CDR1 is SGHVS and CDR2 is FNYEAQ. This CDR3 has 15 residues. The DNA for the CDR3 is TGTGCCAGCAGCTTACGGGACAGGGGACCAGATACGCAGTATTTT. Translating it yields CASSLRDRGPDTQYF.

The V and J genes are TRBV4-1 and TRBJ1-6; 9 bases match TRBD1. CDR3 length: 19 amino acids. The junction had 14 bases not matched to a gene; V was cut back by 2 bases and J by 6 bases. The germline V gene encodes CDR1 MGHRA and CDR2 YSYEKL. In DNA form, the CDR3 reads TGCGCCAGCAGCCAAAACGGGGAGGACAGGGGTTGGAGTAATTCACCCCTCCACTTT. This codes for CASSQNGEDRGWSNSPLHF.

The gene calls are TRBV6-4 and TRBJ2-1; 11 bases line up with TRBD2. The germline gives CDR1 MRHNA, CDR2 SNTAGT. The J segment lost 6 bases and the V segment lost 5 bases, leaving 3 bases of the junction unmatched. The CDR3 runs to 14 residues. The CDR3: CASSPSGGPNEQFF. The CDR3 DNA reads as TGTGCCAGCAGTCCTAGCGGGGGGCCCAATGAGCAGTTCTTC.

CDR3 amino acids: CASSVVGTGTEAFF. The CDR3 coding sequence is TGTGCCAGCAGCGTAGTCGGGACAGGGACTGAAGCTTTCTTT. V is TRBV9 and J is TRBJ1-1; TRBD1 agrees at 9 bases. The V gene's germline CDR1 is SGDLS and CDR2 YYNGEE. The CDR3 is 14 residues long. J was trimmed by 5 bases and V by 0 bases; bases with no gene match: 2.

The rearrangement uses TRBV12-3 or TRBV12-4 and TRBJ2-1, with D tentatively TRBD2 (6 bases). V was trimmed by 6 bases and J by 8 bases, leaving 11 bases between them. The CDR3 loop spans 12 amino acids. The CDR3 here is CASRLAGDEQFF. DNA of the CDR3: TGTGCCAGCAGACTAGCCGGGGATGAGCAGTTCTTC.

This chain connects TRBV21-1 to TRBJ2-7; the DNA was not compared with TRBD1, the D call given in the table. TRBV21-1 is reported as a pseudogene. This CDR3 is built from 15 residues. The DNA for the CDR3 is TGTGCCAGCCCAGGGGGAAGGGCATCGGACTACGAGCAGTACTTC. This encodes CASPGGRASDYEQYF.

The V gene is TRBV28, the J gene TRBJ2-7; D not resolved. Trimming cost V 2 bases and J 3 bases, with 5 bases left between them. Germline values: CDR1 MDHEN, CDR2 SYDVKM. The CDR3 contains 12 residues. This CDR3 is CASSLASYEQYF. For the CDR3, the DNA is TGTGCCAGCAGTTTAGCGAGCTACGAGCAGTACTTC.

This chain links TRBV25-1 with TRBJ1-1; TRBD1 agrees at 7 bases. The V gene end was trimmed by 4 bases and the J gene end by 1 base; junction bases not matched to a gene: 3. This CDR3 comprises 14 residues. Germline V gene data show CDR1 as MGHDK and CDR2 as SYGVNS. DNA of the CDR3: TGTGCCAGCAGTGGGGGACAGAAGAACACTGAAGCTTTCTTT. Residues: CASSGGQKNTEAFF.